This is a list of T cell receptor beta chains from one sample in a study of OX40 agonist ivuxolimab in advanced cancers. Sequencing used immunoSEQ multiplex PCR; TCRdb keeps in-frame clones, though not all of them. The sample lists about 66,000 clones, roughly 81% occurring once. Source: CD4+ or CD8+ T cells sorted from blood, taken in a trial of the OX40 agonist ivuxolimab. The receptors here all came from an adult with an advanced solid tumor such as melanoma, head and neck, liver or kidney cancer. CDR3s include the opening cysteine and the closing phenylalanine or tryptophan. Each record gives: V gene, J gene, CDR3 protein.

V gene: TRBV10-2
J gene: TRBJ1-1
CDR3 protein: CASSESMGQGEAFF

V gene: TRBV2
J gene: TRBJ2-3
CDR3 protein: CASSDYPATDTQYF

V gene: TRBV18
J gene: TRBJ1-2
CDR3 protein: CASSLAGTDAPAYGYTF

V gene: TRBV7-2
J gene: TRBJ2-1
CDR3 protein: CASSLVLAYNEQFF

V gene: TRBV7-9
J gene: TRBJ2-7
CDR3 protein: CASSSPYEQYF

V gene: TRBV6-5
J gene: TRBJ2-2
CDR3 protein: CASSYSDARDTGELFF

V gene: TRBV4-2
J gene: TRBJ2-3
CDR3 protein: CASSLQGGGQYF

V gene: TRBV6-5
J gene: TRBJ2-1
CDR3 protein: CASSYSGGNNEQFF

V gene: TRBV10-3
J gene: TRBJ1-5
CDR3 protein: CAISASDRGNQPQHF

V gene: TRBV7-8
J gene: TRBJ2-5
CDR3 protein: CASSLAQSGRVVKETQYF

V gene: TRBV18
J gene: TRBJ2-4
CDR3 protein: CASSPMSNGFGDIQYF

V gene: TRBV2
J gene: TRBJ2-2
CDR3 protein: CASLWRGARVTGELFF

V gene: TRBV6-6
J gene: TRBJ1-1
CDR3 protein: CASSFDLGANTEAFF

V gene: TRBV7-9
J gene: TRBJ1-2
CDR3 protein: CASSATGGTYGYTF

V gene: TRBV25-1
J gene: TRBJ2-7
CDR3 protein: CASSMDSYEQYF

V gene: TRBV11-2
J gene: TRBJ2-5
CDR3 protein: CASRLLRGIKETQYF

V gene: TRBV10-3
J gene: TRBJ1-1
CDR3 protein: CAITSTGNTEAFF

V gene: TRBV5-4
J gene: TRBJ2-3
CDR3 protein: CASSLAGRGRVDTQYF

V gene: TRBV7-8
J gene: TRBJ2-7
CDR3 protein: CASSSGGLSYEQYF

V gene: TRBV7-8
J gene: TRBJ2-1
CDR3 protein: CASSAGAASYNEQFF

V gene: TRBV18
J gene: TRBJ1-4
CDR3 protein: CASSPPSTGGVEKLFF

V gene: TRBV10-3
J gene: TRBJ2-1
CDR3 protein: CAISESRASGDNNEQFF

V gene: TRBV30
J gene: TRBJ2-1
CDR3 protein: CAWGPRGPGTNEQFF

V gene: TRBV6-1
J gene: TRBJ2-1
CDR3 protein: CAISESMASGGYEQFF

V gene: TRBV11-2
J gene: TRBJ2-5
CDR3 protein: CASSSSRLGQYF

V gene: TRBV5-1
J gene: TRBJ2-2
CDR3 protein: CASRENTANTGELFF

V gene: TRBV6-5
J gene: TRBJ1-5
CDR3 protein: CASRPDFSQPQHF

V gene: TRBV20-1
J gene: TRBJ2-1
CDR3 protein: CSATPYNEQFF

V gene: TRBV27
J gene: TRBJ2-7
CDR3 protein: CASRRGRRLNNYEQYF